The 29 T cell receptor beta chains reported below all come from one sample, sequenced in a study of T cells in Graves' hyperthyroidism and ophthalmopathy. It was RNA transcripts that yielded the amplified TCR beta CDR3 regions. The HTBI set primed first-round TCR CDR3 RT-PCR. TCRdb reanalysed the multiplex PCR reads using MiXCR and keeps one entry per CDR3 protein. Among 350,000 to 500,000 distinct CDR3 sequences listed, roughly an eighth were seen once. Sequenced input: blood. The receptors shown here come from a woman between 18 and 29 years old with Graves' hyperthyroidism.

In this sample, this clonotype turned up many times. J is TRBJ2-5 and V is TRBV2, with D possibly TRBD1 on 6 matching bases. CDR1 and CDR2 (germline): SNHLY, FYNNEI. Trimming took 2 bases from V and 0 from J, leaving 16 bases between them. The length of the CDR3 is 17 residues. CDR3 DNA: TGTGCCAGCAGTGAACAGGGGCTCATCAGGTACCAAGAGACCCAGTACTTC. It yields the protein CASSEQGLIRYQETQYF.

The chain has TRBV28 and TRBJ2-7, with 7 bases lining up with TRBD2. The CDR3 runs to 14 residues. Germline CDR1 and CDR2: MDHEN and SYDVKM. Unmatched junction bases numbered 7, after V lost 5 bases and J lost 3 bases. The CDR3 region is CASSIRDYNYEQYF. The CDR3 DNA reads as TGTGCCAGCAGTATAAGGGACTACAACTACGAGCAGTACTTC.

This clonotype was counted at least ten times. The chain is built from TRBV7-8 and TRBJ1-1; D unresolved. Between the trimmed V and J ends, which lost 1 base and 6 bases, there was a span of 12 bases. Germline assignment: CDR1 SGHVS and CDR2 FQNEAQ. The CDR3 sequence is 14 residues long. CDR3 sequence: CASSLGVGRAEAFF. CDR3 coding DNA: TGTGCCAGCAGCTTAGGGGTAGGGAGGGCTGAAGCTTTCTTT.

This clonotype was seen repeatedly, ten times or more. The chain is built from TRBV27 and TRBJ1-1; TRBD1 might be the D (5 bases). CDR1 and CDR2 from the germline V gene are MNHEY and SMNVEV (reference sequence). The V gene lost 7 bases and the J gene lost 3 bases, with 15 bases spanning the gap. The CDR3 has 14 amino acids. The CDR3 protein is CASKRGGTDTEAFF. CDR3 coding DNA: TGTGCCAGCAAAAGGGGAGGAACTGACACTGAAGCTTTCTTT.

The chain combines TRBV12-3 or TRBV12-4 with TRBJ1-1, with TRBD1 as a possible D gene (5 bases). V was pared by 3 bases and J by 5 bases, with 16 bases between. The CDR3 has 15 amino acids. This CDR3 is CASSFGISWGTEAFF. CDR3 coding DNA: TGTGCCAGCAGTTTTGGGATCTCCTGGGGGACTGAAGCTTTCTTT.

The V and J genes are TRBV2 and TRBJ2-3; D might be TRBD2 (5 bases). CDR3 length equals 17 residues. Trimming removed 2 bases at V and 3 bases at J, with 18 bases between. The V gene's germline CDR1 is SNHLY and CDR2 FYNNEI. CDR3 loop: CASSEFQSGVGTDTQYF. CDR3 DNA: TGTGCCAGCAGTGAATTCCAGAGCGGAGTGGGTACAGATACGCAGTATTTT. The complete variable domain, with remaining parts taken from reference TRBV2 and TRBJ2-3, reads EPEVTQTPSHQVTQMGQEVILRCVPISNHLYFYWYRQILGQKVEFLVSFYNNEISEKSEIFDDQFSVERPDGSNFTLKIRSTKLEDSAMYFCASSEFQSGVGTDTQYFGPGTRLTVL.

This clonotype has more than one count but fewer than ten. The chain employs TRBV5-6 and TRBJ1-1, with TRBD1 as a possible D gene (5 bases). The germline V gene encodes CDR1 SGHDT and CDR2 YYEEEE. V dropped 1 base and J dropped 1 base, with 11 bases sitting between them. CDR3 size: 15 residues. The CDR3 region is CASSLIRGGNTEAFF. CDR3 DNA: TGTGCCAGCAGCTTGATACGGGGCGGGAACACTGAAGCTTTCTTT.

This CDR3 is CASSVVGSGINLSYNEQFF. The CDR3 DNA is TGTGCCAGCAGCGTAGTAGGTAGCGGGATCAATCTCTCCTACAATGAGCAGTTCTTC. J is TRBJ2-1 and V is TRBV9, with 8 nucleotides matching TRBD2. The length of the CDR3 is 19 residues. Germline CDR1 reads SGDLS; CDR2 reads YYNGEE. With V trimmed by 0 bases and J by 0 bases, 11 bases remained unmatched.

This clonotype appeared a few times. J is TRBJ1-5 and V is TRBV6-1; possibly TRBD1 for D (6 bases). The CDR3 consists of 13 residues. Trimming removed 7 bases at V and 3 bases at J, with 10 bases between. The V gene's germline CDR1 is MNHNS and CDR2 SASEGT. The CDR3 region is CASKQGNNQPQHF. The CDR3 DNA reads as TGTGCCAGCAAACAGGGCAACAATCAGCCCCAGCATTTT.

This clonotype was seen many times. The V call is TRBV7-8, the J call TRBJ2-7; 8 bases agree with TRBD2. Per germline, CDR1 SGHVS and CDR2 FQNEAQ. This CDR3 contains 15 residues. V lost 5 bases, J lost 2 bases, and 8 bases stayed unmatched. The CDR3 sequence is CASSPTGGGPYEQYF. In DNA form, the CDR3 reads TGTGCCAGCAGCCCTACCGGGGGGGGCCCCTACGAGCAGTACTTC.

The V call is TRBV19, the J call TRBJ2-1; D gene ambiguous. CDR3 size: 14 residues. V lost 6 bases, J lost 0 bases, and 9 bases lay in between. Germline values: CDR1 LNHDA, CDR2 SQIVND (reference sequence). CDR3 sequence reads: CASRGPSSYNEQFF. The CDR3, as DNA: TGTGCCAGTAGAGGCCCAAGCTCCTACAATGAGCAGTTCTTC.

This rearrangement joins TRBV2 to TRBJ2-7, with 7 bases lining up with TRBD1. CDR3 size: 14 residues. Germline V gene data show CDR1 as SNHLY and CDR2 as FYNNEI. V lost 8 bases, J lost 2 bases, and 9 bases stayed unmatched. The CDR3 coding sequence is TGTGCCAGCCACAGGGACAGCTCTCCCTACGAGCAGTACTTC. It translates to CASHRDSSPYEQYF.

This clonotype was recorded many times. This rearrangement joins TRBV15 to TRBJ2-7; no clear D gene. Germline V gene lookup returns CDR1 LNHNV and CDR2 YYDKDF (reference sequence). The germline V and J ends were trimmed by 0 bases and 2 bases, with 5 bases remaining between them. This CDR3 comprises 13 residues. The CDR3 protein is CATSRDPPYEQYF. The CDR3 nucleotides read TGTGCCACCAGCAGAGACCCTCCCTACGAGCAGTACTTC.

The chain joins TRBV6-1 to TRBJ2-2, with 7 positions matching TRBD2. The germline V gene encodes CDR1 MNHNS and CDR2 SASEGT. V shed 9 bases and J 3 bases; nucleotides not matched to a gene: 19. CDR3 size: 18 residues. Here the CDR3 DNA reads TGTGCCAGTAGTCCGAGAGCGGGGCTGGCCTTGTACACCGGGGAGCTGTTTTTT. This sequence encodes CASSPRAGLALYTGELFF.

In its sample, this clonotype was seen many times. This chain uses TRBV13 with TRBJ1-3; possible D gene TRBD1, 5 bases. The germline V gene has CDR1 PRHDT and CDR2 FYEKMQ (reference sequence). This CDR3 comprises 16 residues. Between the trimmed V and J ends, which lost 0 bases and 0 bases, there was a span of 9 bases. In DNA form, the CDR3 reads TGTGCCAGCAGCTTAGGTGGGGCCATCTCTGGAAACACCATATATTTT. This encodes CASSLGGAISGNTIYF. The variable domain in full, completed from reference TRBV13 and TRBJ1-3, reads AAGVIQSPRHLIKEKRETATLKCYPIPRHDTVYWYQQGPGQDPQFLISFYEKMQSDKGSIPDRFSAQQFSDYHSELNMSSLELGDSALYFCASSLGGAISGNTIYFGEGSWLTVV.

This chain uses TRBV6-1 with TRBJ2-6, with D unresolved. Trimming left V 6 bases short and J 0 bases short, with 9 bases between. Germline V gene lookup returns CDR1 MNHNS and CDR2 SASEGT. The CDR3 length is 15 residues. The CDR3 DNA sequence: TGTGCCAGCAGCAACACAAGCTCTGGGGCCAACGTCCTGACTTTC. Amino acids: CASSNTSSGANVLTF.

V gene TRBV5-5 combines with J gene TRBJ1-1; D ambiguous. Germline V CDR1 and CDR2: SGHKS, YYEKEE (reference sequence). The CDR3 spans 16 residues. V was pared by 0 bases and J by 0 bases, with 12 bases between. CDR3 amino acids: CASSLEGSFVNTEAFF. The CDR3 nucleotides are TGTGCCAGCAGCTTGGAGGGTTCGTTTGTGAACACTGAAGCTTTCTTT.

Ten or more counts support this clonotype. The chain uses TRBV28 and TRBJ1-1; no clear D gene. The CDR3 consists of 11 residues. From germline, CDR1 is MDHEN and CDR2 SYDVKM. V was clipped by 7 bases and J by 1 base, with 4 bases between them. In DNA form, the CDR3 reads TGTGCCAGCACGGCGAACACTGAAGCTTTCTTT. Translated, it gives CASTANTEAFF.

In this sample, this clonotype turned up many times. The CDR3 region has the DNA TGTGCCAGCAGCCTAGACTTGCCGGAGACCCAGTACTTC. This gives the protein CASSLDLPETQYF. This chain links TRBV28 with TRBJ2-5, with D unresolved. V was shortened by 6 bases and J by 5 bases, with 13 bases between the two germline ends. Per germline, CDR1 MDHEN and CDR2 SYDVKM. The CDR3 covers 13 residues.

This chain links TRBV7-9 with TRBJ1-1; perhaps TRBD1 as D (5 bases). Germline V gene sequence: CDR1 SEHNR, CDR2 FQNEAQ (reference sequence). This CDR3 comprises 12 residues. V lost 5 bases and J lost 7, with 11 bases in between. CDR3 DNA sequence: TGTGCCAGCAGCGTGGGGGACCTTGAAGCTTTCTTT. It codes for CASSVGDLEAFF.

This clonotype was seen only a few times. The genes are TRBV2 and TRBJ2-7; 8 bases align to TRBD1. The CDR3 sequence is 14 residues long. The ends lost 0 bases at V and 5 bases at J; junction bases unmatched: 3. The germline CDR1 and CDR2 sequences are SNHLY and FYNNEI. This chain's CDR3 is CASSEARGHDEQYF. The CDR3 DNA follows: TGTGCCAGCAGTGAAGCCAGGGGGCACGACGAGCAGTACTTC.

In this sample, this clonotype turned up a few times. The chain links TRBV10-3 to TRBJ1-3; 10 nucleotides line up with TRBD1. CDR1 and CDR2 (germline): ENHRY, SYGVKD. V dropped 6 bases and J dropped 7; count of bases not matched to a gene: 9. This CDR3 has 15 amino acids. The CDR3 spells CAIRTGTGVGNTIYF. CDR3 DNA sequence: TGTGCCATCAGGACGGGGACAGGGGTAGGCAACACCATATATTTT.

This clonotype was seen repeatedly, ten times or more. This CDR3 reads CASSPDSRGGGNIQYF. Here the CDR3 DNA reads TGTGCCAGCAGCCCTGACTCGAGGGGCGGAGGAAACATTCAGTACTTC. The chain recombines TRBV7-2 with TRBJ2-4; perhaps D is TRBD1 or TRBD2 (5 bases each). Trimming took off 5 bases at V and 6 bases at J, with 20 bases between the two ends. The CDR3 is 16 residues long. The V gene's germline CDR1 is SGHTA and CDR2 FQGNSA. The full variable domain, its missing parts supplied by reference TRBV7-2 and TRBJ2-4, is GAGVSQSPSNKVTEKGKDVELRCDPISGHTALYWYRQSLGQGLEFLIYFQGNSAPDKSGLPSDRFSAERTGGSVSTLTIQRTQQEDSAVYLCASSPDSRGGGNIQYFGAGTRLSVL.

This clonotype has ten or more counts. The rearrangement uses TRBV11-2 and TRBJ1-1, with D perhaps matching TRBD1 (5 bases). Germline CDR1 is SGHAT and CDR2 is FQNNGV. The CDR3 length is 15 residues. V was shortened by 0 bases and J by 6 bases, with 14 bases between the two germline ends. The CDR3 DNA follows: TGTGCCAGCAGCTTAGAGCCGGGGCTGATAGCTGAAGCTTTCTTT. Translation gives CASSLEPGLIAEAFF.

At least ten counts were recorded for this clonotype. This rearrangement joins TRBV4-3 to TRBJ2-1; D not resolved. V was shortened by 0 bases and J by 4 bases, with 13 bases between the two germline ends. The CDR3 spans 16 residues. The germline V gene encodes CDR1 LGHNA and CDR2 YSLEER. The CDR3 is CASSQEPSATYNEQFF. CDR3 nucleotides: TGCGCCAGCAGCCAAGAACCCAGCGCAACTTACAATGAGCAGTTCTTC.

This clonotype was detected ten times or more. This chain uses TRBV27 with TRBJ1-2, with 7 bases aligning to TRBD1. The CDR3 sequence is 13 residues long. Trimming took 2 bases from V and 6 from J; bases not matched to a gene: 3. Germline assignment: CDR1 MNHEY and CDR2 SMNVEV (reference sequence). The CDR3 DNA reads as TGTGCCAGCAGTTTAAGGGGGCCGGATGGCTACACCTTC. Its translation is CASSLRGPDGYTF.

In this sample, this clonotype turned up many times. The J gene is TRBJ1-2, the V gene TRBV9; D is perhaps TRBD1 (5 bases). V was clipped by 3 bases and J by 4 bases, with 7 bases between them. Per the germline V gene, CDR1 is SGDLS and CDR2 is YYNGEE. The CDR3 is 12 residues long. The CDR3 DNA reads as TGTGCCAGCAGCGAAGACAGCTATGGCTACACCTTC. This codes for CASSEDSYGYTF.

This clonotype has only a few counts. The chain is built from TRBV11-2 and TRBJ2-1; TRBD2 agrees at 11 bases. V dropped 4 bases and J dropped 7; count of bases not matched to a gene: 15. CDR1 is SGHAT and CDR2 is FQNNGV in the germline V gene. This CDR3 is built from 18 residues. This CDR3 is CASSSPLVAGGPGNEQFF. The CDR3 nucleotides are TGTGCCAGCAGCTCCCCCTTAGTAGCGGGAGGGCCGGGTAATGAGCAGTTCTTC.

This clonotype was picked up many times. The chain combines TRBV7-2 with TRBJ2-7; TRBD2 agrees at 12 bases. V shed 5 bases and J 4 bases; nucleotides not matched to a gene: 6. The CDR3 has 15 residues. The germline V gene has CDR1 SGHTA and CDR2 FQGNSA. CDR3 region: CASSRGLAGYYEQYF. CDR3 coding DNA: TGTGCCAGCAGCCGAGGACTAGCGGGATATTACGAGCAGTACTTC.